Below are 2 T cell receptor beta chains sequenced from a single sample in a study of post-analysis software for immune sequencing data. Study-level points and caveats: Patients carried roughly five TRBV segments more frequently than controls did, and TRBV5-6, TRBV5-1 and TRBV20-1 were among them.

Each TCR beta cDNA library carried unique molecular identifiers. TCRdb reprocessed the PCR reads with MiXCR, giving one entry per CDR3 protein. The sample holds hundreds of thousands of distinct CDR3 sequences; approximately 53% are singletons and the top ten take 4.6%. Their antigens remain unidentified. Sequences were obtained from blood. These receptors all come from a girl aged 5 to 17 with multiple sclerosis.

This chain joins TRBV12-3 or TRBV12-4 and TRBJ1-5; TRBD1 is a possible D gene (5 bases). Trimming shortened V by 2 bases and J by 9 bases, and 14 bases separated the two germline ends. This CDR3 is built from 14 residues. CDR3 amino acids: CASSLNGGIRPQHF. CDR3 coding DNA: TGTGCCAGCAGTTTAAACGGGGGGATAAGGCCCCAGCATTTT.

This clonotype was recorded a few times. V usage is TRBV7-9 and J usage is TRBJ1-2; D is unresolved. Per germline, CDR1 SEHNR and CDR2 FQNEAQ (reference sequence). This CDR3 region has 16 residues. Trimming left V 4 bases short and J 8 bases short, with 23 bases between. This CDR3 reads CASSSVETARYEGYTF. For the CDR3, the DNA is TGTGCCAGCAGCTCGGTGGAGACGGCGCGTTATGAAGGCTACACCTTC.